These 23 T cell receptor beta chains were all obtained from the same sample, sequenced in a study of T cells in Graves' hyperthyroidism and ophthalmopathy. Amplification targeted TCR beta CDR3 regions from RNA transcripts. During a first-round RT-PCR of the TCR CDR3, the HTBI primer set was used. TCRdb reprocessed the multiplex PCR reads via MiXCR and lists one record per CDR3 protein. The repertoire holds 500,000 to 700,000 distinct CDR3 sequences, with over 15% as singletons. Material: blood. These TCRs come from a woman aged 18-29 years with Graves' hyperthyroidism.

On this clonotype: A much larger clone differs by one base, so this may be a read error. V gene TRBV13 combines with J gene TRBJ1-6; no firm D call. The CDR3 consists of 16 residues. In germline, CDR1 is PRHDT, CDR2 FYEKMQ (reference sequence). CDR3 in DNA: TGTGCCAGCACCTTAAATCGCCGCGGATATAATTCACCCCCCCACTTT. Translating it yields CASTLNRRGYNSPPHF. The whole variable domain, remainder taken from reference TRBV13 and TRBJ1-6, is AAGVIQSPRHLIKEKRETATLKCYPIPRHDTVYWYQQGPGQDPQFLISFYEKMQSDKGSIPDRFSAQQFSDYHSELNMSSLELGDSALYFCASTLNRRGYNSPPHFGNGTRLTVT.

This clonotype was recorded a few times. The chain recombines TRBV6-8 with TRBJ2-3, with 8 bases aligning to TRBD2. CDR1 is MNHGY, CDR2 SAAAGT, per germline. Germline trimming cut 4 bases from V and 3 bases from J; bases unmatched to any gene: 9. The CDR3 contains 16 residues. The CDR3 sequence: CASSSHSGKDTDTQYF. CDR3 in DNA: TGTGCCAGCAGTTCGCATAGCGGGAAGGATACAGATACGCAGTATTTT.

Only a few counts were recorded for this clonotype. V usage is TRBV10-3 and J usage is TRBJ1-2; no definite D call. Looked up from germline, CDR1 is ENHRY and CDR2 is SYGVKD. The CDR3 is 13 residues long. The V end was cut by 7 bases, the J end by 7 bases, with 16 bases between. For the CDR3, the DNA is TGTGCCATCACCCCCGCCCTCGAGAGTGGCTACACCTTC. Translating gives CAITPALESGYTF.

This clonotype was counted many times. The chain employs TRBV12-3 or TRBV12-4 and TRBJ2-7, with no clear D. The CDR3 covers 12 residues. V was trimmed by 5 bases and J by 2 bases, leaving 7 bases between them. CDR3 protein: CASSVATYEQYF. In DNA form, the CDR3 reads TGTGCCAGCAGTGTGGCGACCTACGAGCAGTACTTC.

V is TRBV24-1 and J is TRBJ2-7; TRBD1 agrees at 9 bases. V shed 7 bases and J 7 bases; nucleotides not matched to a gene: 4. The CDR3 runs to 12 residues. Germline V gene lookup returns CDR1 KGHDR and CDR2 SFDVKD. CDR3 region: CATSGTGLEQYF. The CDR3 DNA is TGTGCCACCAGCGGGACAGGGTTGGAGCAGTACTTC.

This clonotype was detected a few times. The CDR3: CASSTRDRGLPDTQYF. The CDR3 DNA is TGTGCCAGCAGCACCCGGGACAGGGGACTACCAGATACGCAGTATTTT. The chain links TRBV7-9 to TRBJ2-3; TRBD1 matches 10 bases. The V gene's germline CDR1 is SEHNR and CDR2 FQNEAQ (reference sequence). Losses at the gene ends were 5 bases for V and 4 bases for J; bases not matched to a gene: 9. The CDR3 extends over 16 amino acids.

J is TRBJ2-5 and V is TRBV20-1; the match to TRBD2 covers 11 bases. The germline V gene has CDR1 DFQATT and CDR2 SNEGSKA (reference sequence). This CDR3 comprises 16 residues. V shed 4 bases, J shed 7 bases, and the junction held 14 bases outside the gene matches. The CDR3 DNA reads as TGCAGTGCTACGCCTCTGGTTAGCGGGAGGGGTGGGACCCAGTACTTC. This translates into CSATPLVSGRGGTQYF.

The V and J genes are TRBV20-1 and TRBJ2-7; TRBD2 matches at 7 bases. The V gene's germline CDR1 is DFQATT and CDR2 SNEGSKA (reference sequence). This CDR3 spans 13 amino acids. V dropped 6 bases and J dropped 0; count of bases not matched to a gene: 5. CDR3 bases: TGCAGTGCCCGCCCGGGAGGCTCCTACGAGCAGTACTTC. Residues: CSARPGGSYEQYF.

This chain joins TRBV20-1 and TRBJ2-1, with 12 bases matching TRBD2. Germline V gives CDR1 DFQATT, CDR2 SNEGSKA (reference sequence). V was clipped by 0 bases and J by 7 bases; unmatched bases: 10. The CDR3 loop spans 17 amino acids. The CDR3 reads CSARDGLAGGLRNEQFF. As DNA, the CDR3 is TGCAGTGCTAGAGATGGTCTAGCGGGGGGGCTTAGGAATGAGCAGTTCTTC.

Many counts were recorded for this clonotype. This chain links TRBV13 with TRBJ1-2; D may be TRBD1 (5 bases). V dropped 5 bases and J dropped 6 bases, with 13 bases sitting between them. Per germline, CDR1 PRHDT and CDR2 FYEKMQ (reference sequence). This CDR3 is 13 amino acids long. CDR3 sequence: CASSPGTGNGYTF. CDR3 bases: TGTGCCAGCAGCCCCGGAACAGGAAATGGCTACACCTTC.

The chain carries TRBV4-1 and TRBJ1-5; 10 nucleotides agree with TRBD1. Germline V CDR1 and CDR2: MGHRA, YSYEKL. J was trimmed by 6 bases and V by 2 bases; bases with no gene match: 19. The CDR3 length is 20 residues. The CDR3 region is CASSQRPRTETGGLGQPQHF. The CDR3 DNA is TGCGCCAGCAGCCAAAGGCCCCGTACAGAGACAGGGGGCTTAGGTCAGCCCCAGCATTTT.

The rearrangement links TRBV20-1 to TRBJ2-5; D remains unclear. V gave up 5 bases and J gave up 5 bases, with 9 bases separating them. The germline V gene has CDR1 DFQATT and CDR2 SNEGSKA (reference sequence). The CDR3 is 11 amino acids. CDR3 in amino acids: CSAYPGETQYF. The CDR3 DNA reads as TGCAGTGCTTACCCTGGGGAGACCCAGTACTTC.

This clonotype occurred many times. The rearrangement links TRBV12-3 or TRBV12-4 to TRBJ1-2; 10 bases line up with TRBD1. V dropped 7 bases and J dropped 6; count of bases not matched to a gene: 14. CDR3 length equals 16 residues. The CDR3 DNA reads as TGTGCCAGCACCTTATCCGAGACAGGGGGCAGCAATGGCTACACCTTC. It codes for CASTLSETGGSNGYTF.

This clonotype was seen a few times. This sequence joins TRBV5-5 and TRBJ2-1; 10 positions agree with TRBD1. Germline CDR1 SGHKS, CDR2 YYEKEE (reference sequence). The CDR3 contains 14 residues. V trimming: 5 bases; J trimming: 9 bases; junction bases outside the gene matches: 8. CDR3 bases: TGTGCCAGCAGTAGACAGGGGGCCGTTGTTGAGCAGTTCTTC. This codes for CASSRQGAVVEQFF.

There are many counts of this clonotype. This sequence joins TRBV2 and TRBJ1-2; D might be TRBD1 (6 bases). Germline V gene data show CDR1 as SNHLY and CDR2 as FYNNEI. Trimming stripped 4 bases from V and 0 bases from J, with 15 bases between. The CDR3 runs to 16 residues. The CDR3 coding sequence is TGTGCCAGCAGTGCTAATCAAGAGGGGGCTAACTATGGCTACACCTTC. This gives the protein CASSANQEGANYGYTF.

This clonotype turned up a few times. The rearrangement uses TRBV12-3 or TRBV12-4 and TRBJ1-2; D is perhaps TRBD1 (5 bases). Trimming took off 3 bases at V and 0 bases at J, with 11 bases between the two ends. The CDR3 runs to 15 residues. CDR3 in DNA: TGTGCCAGCAGTTTCCCGTCGACAGCTAACTATGGCTACACCTTC. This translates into CASSFPSTANYGYTF.

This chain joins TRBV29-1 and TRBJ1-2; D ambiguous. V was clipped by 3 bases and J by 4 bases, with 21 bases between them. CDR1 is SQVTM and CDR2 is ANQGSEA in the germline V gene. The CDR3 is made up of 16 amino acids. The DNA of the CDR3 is TGCAGCGTTGATGGGTCTGGAGCGGTTTCTTCCTATGGCTACACCTTC. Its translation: CSVDGSGAVSSYGYTF.

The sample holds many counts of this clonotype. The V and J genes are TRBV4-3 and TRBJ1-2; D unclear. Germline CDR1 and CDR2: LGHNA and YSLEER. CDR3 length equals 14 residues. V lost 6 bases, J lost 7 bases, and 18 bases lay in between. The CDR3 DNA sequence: TGCGCCAGCAGTTCCGAGATCTATTTGGGTGGCTACACCTTC. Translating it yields CASSSEIYLGGYTF.

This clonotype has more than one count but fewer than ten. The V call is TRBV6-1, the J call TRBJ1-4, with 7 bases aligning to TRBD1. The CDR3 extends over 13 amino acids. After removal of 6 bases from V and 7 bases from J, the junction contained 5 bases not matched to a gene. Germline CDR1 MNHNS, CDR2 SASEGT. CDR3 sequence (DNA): TGTGCCAGCAGAGACAGGGCGAGTGAAAAACTGTTTTTT. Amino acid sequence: CASRDRASEKLFF.

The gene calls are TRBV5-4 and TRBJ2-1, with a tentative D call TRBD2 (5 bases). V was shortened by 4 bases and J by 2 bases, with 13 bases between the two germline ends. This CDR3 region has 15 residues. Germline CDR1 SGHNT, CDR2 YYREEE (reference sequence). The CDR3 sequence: CASSRDLLTYNEQFF. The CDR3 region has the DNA TGTGCCAGCAGCCGGGATCTCCTTACCTACAATGAGCAGTTCTTC.

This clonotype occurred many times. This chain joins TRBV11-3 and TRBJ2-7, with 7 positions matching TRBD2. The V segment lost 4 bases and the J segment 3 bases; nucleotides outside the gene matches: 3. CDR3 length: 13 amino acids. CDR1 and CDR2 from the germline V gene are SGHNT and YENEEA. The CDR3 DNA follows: TGTGCCAGCAGCTCCAGGGAGGGCTACGAGCAGTACTTC. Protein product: CASSSREGYEQYF.

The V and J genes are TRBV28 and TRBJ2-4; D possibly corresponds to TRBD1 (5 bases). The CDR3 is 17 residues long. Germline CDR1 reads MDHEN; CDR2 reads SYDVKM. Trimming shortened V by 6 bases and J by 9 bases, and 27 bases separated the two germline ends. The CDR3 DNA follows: TGTGCCAGCAGCCAGGGCCTTTTTGCTCCCTCCAATGGCATTCAGTACTTC. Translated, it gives CASSQGLFAPSNGIQYF.

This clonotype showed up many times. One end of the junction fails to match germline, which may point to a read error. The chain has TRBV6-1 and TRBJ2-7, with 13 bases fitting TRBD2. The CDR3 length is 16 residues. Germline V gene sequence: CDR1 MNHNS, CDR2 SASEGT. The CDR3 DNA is TGTGCCAGCAGTAACCCGGGACTAGCGGGAAGGTACGAGCAGCACTTC. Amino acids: CASSNPGLAGRYEQHF.